The 29 T cell receptor beta chains below come from one sample, sequenced in a study of a mutant IDH1 vaccine in newly diagnosed glioma. The time point: baseline, week 1 (first vaccination visit). The treatment was: pre-vaccination baseline after standard-of-care therapy. Repertoires were generated with immunoSEQ multiplex PCR, while TCRdb's copy carries only in-frame clones and drops some. Here the sample spans about 32,000 clones, over 75% being singletons. Material: PBMCs, obtained from a glioma patient treated with radiotherapy, temozolomide or both. The source is a man aged 30 to 45 with glioma.

The chain is built from TRBV5-1 and TRBJ2-6; a weak D match, TRBD2 (7 bases). The length of the CDR3 is 18 residues. V shed 4 bases and J shed 0 bases, with 17 bases lying between them. Germline CDR1 SGHRS, CDR2 YFSETQ. The DNA of the CDR3 is TGCGCCAGCAGCCCGCCGGGGGCGGGGGTCTCTGGGGCCAACGTCCTGACTTTC. Encoded protein: CASSPPGAGVSGANVLTF.

In DNA form, the CDR3 reads TGTGCCAGCAGTCTCAACAGCGTGAACACTGAAGCTTTCTTT. Its translation: CASSLNSVNTEAFF. V gene TRBV27 combines with J gene TRBJ1-1; D unclear. CDR1 is MNHEY and CDR2 is SMNVEV in the germline V gene (reference sequence). V was pared by 5 bases and J by 0 bases, with 10 bases between. This CDR3 has 14 amino acids.

This chain joins TRBV5-8 and TRBJ1-2; D remains unclear. V was pared by 5 bases and J by 2 bases, with 7 bases between. Germline values: CDR1 SGHTS, CDR2 YDEGEE. The CDR3 sequence is 12 residues long. The CDR3 is CASSSWNYGYTF. The DNA of the CDR3 is TGTGCCAGCAGTTCGTGGAACTATGGCTACACCTTC.

This clone was seen just once. This chain connects TRBV7-2 to TRBJ1-5; D unresolved. The CDR3 contains 14 residues. V lost 2 bases to trimming and J lost 1 base, with 6 bases between them. Germline assignment: CDR1 SGHTA and CDR2 FQGNSA. CDR3 sequence: CASSLFDSNQPQHF. The CDR3 bases are TGTGCCAGCAGCTTATTTGACAGCAATCAGCCCCAGCATTTT.

This clone occurred once. This chain links TRBV30 with TRBJ1-3; D unclear. V shed 1 base and J shed 4 bases, with 8 bases lying between them. Germline V gives CDR1 GTSNPN, CDR2 SVGIG (reference sequence). The CDR3 has 13 residues. The CDR3 region is CAWSADLGNTIYF. The CDR3 DNA is TGTGCCTGGAGTGCTGATTTAGGAAACACCATATATTTT.

The CDR3 nucleotides read TGTGCCAGCAGTGAGTTAGGTGAGGGTGAGCAGTTCTTC. Its protein is CASSELGEGEQFF. V gene TRBV2 combines with J gene TRBJ2-1, with D possibly being TRBD2 (5 bases). Germline CDR1 and CDR2: SNHLY and FYNNEI. V lost 3 bases, J lost 9 bases, and 12 bases lay in between. CDR3 length: 13 residues.

The chain has TRBV7-2 and TRBJ1-4; no clear D gene. The germline V gene encodes CDR1 SGHTA and CDR2 FQGNSA. Trimming removed 1 base from V and 0 bases from J, with 12 bases in between. The CDR3 length is 17 residues. The CDR3: CASSLVADRTTNEKLFF. The CDR3, as DNA: TGTGCCAGCAGCTTAGTGGCAGATCGTACAACTAATGAAAAACTGTTTTTT.

The chain joins TRBV15 to TRBJ2-7; TRBD2 aligns across 7 bases. The CDR3 has 15 amino acids. Germline V gives CDR1 LNHNV, CDR2 YYDKDF (reference sequence). The V segment lost 0 bases and the J segment 3 bases; nucleotides outside the gene matches: 5. The CDR3 is CATSRDRSGNYEQYF. The CDR3 nucleotides read TGTGCCACCAGCAGAGATCGCAGCGGGAACTACGAGCAGTACTTC.

This chain connects TRBV19 to TRBJ2-6, with D possibly called TRBD1 or TRBD2 (5 bases each). The CDR3 loop spans 15 amino acids. Germline values: CDR1 LNHDA, CDR2 SQIVND (reference sequence). Deletions cut 5 bases from V and 4 bases from J, with 12 bases between. The DNA for the CDR3 is TGTGCCAGTAGTTCCTCAGGGACGGGGGCCAACGTCCTGACTTTC. Residues: CASSSSGTGANVLTF.

CDR3 residues: CASSLRGNTEAFF. DNA of the CDR3: TGTGCCAGCAGCTTGCGTGGGAACACTGAAGCTTTCTTT. The V and J genes are TRBV5-5 and TRBJ1-1; the D is unclear. V lost 1 base and J 1 base, leaving 5 bases between the germline ends. CDR1 and CDR2 from the germline V gene are SGHKS and YYEKEE (reference sequence). The CDR3 consists of 13 residues.

The chain links TRBV4-1 to TRBJ2-5; TRBD2 agrees at 8 bases. CDR3 length equals 14 residues. Germline V gene lookup returns CDR1 MGHRA and CDR2 YSYEKL. V shed 4 bases, J shed 2 bases, and the junction held 3 bases outside the gene matches. Here the CDR3 DNA reads TGCGCCAGCAGCCGAACTAGCGGTCAAGAGACCCAGTACTTC. Translated: CASSRTSGQETQYF.

CDR3 DNA sequence: TGCGCCAGCAGCCAAGATAGGGGCGGCCCCCTCCACTTT. Translated: CASSQDRGGPLHF. V is TRBV4-3 and J is TRBJ1-6, with a possible D match to TRBD1 (5 bases). Germline V gene sequence: CDR1 LGHNA, CDR2 YSLEER. The CDR3 has 13 amino acids. The V end was cut by 0 bases, the J end by 13 bases, with 10 bases between.

The chain links TRBV29-1 to TRBJ1-2; tentative D call: TRBD1 (6 bases). The CDR3 is 12 residues long. Trimming removed 0 bases at V and 11 bases at J, with 13 bases between. Per the germline V gene, CDR1 is SQVTM and CDR2 is ANQGSEA. The CDR3 loop is CSVEEGAVGYTF. CDR3 in DNA: TGCAGCGTTGAAGAGGGGGCGGTCGGATACACCTTC.

The genes are TRBV7-2 and TRBJ2-7; 8 nucleotides align to TRBD1. Germline CDR1 is SGHTA and CDR2 is FQGNSA. Losses at the gene ends were 3 bases for V and 0 bases for J; bases not matched to a gene: 1. The CDR3 extends over 14 amino acids. The CDR3 loop reads CASSLDRDSYEQYF. The CDR3 nucleotides are TGTGCCAGCAGCTTGGACAGGGACTCCTACGAGCAGTACTTC.

The rearrangement joins TRBV19 to TRBJ1-1; D is ambiguous. Per the germline V gene, CDR1 is LNHDA and CDR2 is SQIVND (reference sequence). The V and J ends lost 3 bases and 1 base respectively, with 15 bases between them. The CDR3 loop spans 16 amino acids. Here the CDR3 reads CASSIHAGVRNTEAFF. DNA of the CDR3: TGTGCCAGTAGTATTCATGCCGGGGTGAGGAACACTGAAGCTTTCTTT.

The CDR3 bases are TGTGCCTGGACGGGGTCGGGGGTCGAAAAACTGTTTTTT. It specifies CAWTGSGVEKLFF. This rearrangement joins TRBV30 to TRBJ1-4; TRBD1 is a possible D gene (5 bases). Trimming cost V 4 bases and J 8 bases, with 14 bases left between them. The germline gives CDR1 GTSNPN, CDR2 SVGIG (reference sequence). CDR3 length equals 13 residues.

The chain is built from TRBV15 and TRBJ1-1, with TRBD1 matching over 8 bases. This CDR3 has 13 amino acids. Germline lookup yields CDR1 LNHNV and CDR2 YYDKDF (reference sequence). After removal of 5 bases from V and 5 bases from J, the junction contained 4 bases not matched to a gene. CDR3 in amino acids: CATSLTGVTEAFF. The CDR3 bases are TGTGCCACCAGCCTGACAGGGGTGACTGAAGCTTTCTTT.

This clone was seen once. The chain is built from TRBV6-5 and TRBJ2-7; D may be TRBD1 (5 bases). The CDR3 sequence is 16 residues long. The germline V gene encodes CDR1 MNHEY and CDR2 SVGAGI. Trimming took 0 bases from V and 0 from J, leaving 12 bases between them. In nucleotides, the CDR3 is TGTGCCAGCAGTTACTCGATTCGGACACCCTCCTACGAGCAGTACTTC. As protein: CASSYSIRTPSYEQYF.

The DNA of the CDR3 is TGTGCCAGCAGTGAAGGACCCGCGGGAGATACGCAGTATTTT. It codes for CASSEGPAGDTQYF. The rearrangement uses TRBV6-1 and TRBJ2-3; D is perhaps TRBD2 (5 bases). This CDR3 has 14 residues. Trimming stripped 1 base from V and 5 bases from J, with 10 bases between. In germline, CDR1 is MNHNS, CDR2 SASEGT.

V is TRBV7-2 and J is TRBJ1-4; D is ambiguous. V lost 2 bases, J lost 0 bases, and 4 bases lay in between. Germline CDR1 is SGHTA and CDR2 is FQGNSA. The CDR3 loop spans 14 amino acids. CDR3 region: CASSLLATNEKLFF. Here the CDR3 DNA reads TGTGCCAGCAGCTTATTAGCAACTAATGAAAAACTGTTTTTT. The entire variable domain, with the rest obtained from reference TRBV7-2 and TRBJ1-4, is as follows: GAGVSQSPSNKVTEKGKDVELRCDPISGHTALYWYRQSLGQGLEFLIYFQGNSAPDKSGLPSDRFSAERTGGSVSTLTIQRTQQEDSAVYLCASSLLATNEKLFFGSGTQLSVL.

This chain connects TRBV6-4 to TRBJ1-5, with 10 bases that match TRBD1. The CDR3 loop spans 15 amino acids. Germline CDR1 is MRHNA and CDR2 is SNTAGT. V gave up 6 bases and J gave up 5 bases; unmatched junction bases: 7. The chain's CDR3 is CASRRTGGSDQPQHF. CDR3 nucleotides: TGTGCCAGCAGGCGGACAGGGGGGAGCGATCAGCCCCAGCATTTT.

The chain joins TRBV10-3 to TRBJ2-7, with TRBD1 as a possible D gene (5 bases). The CDR3 has 14 amino acids. Germline CDR1 ENHRY, CDR2 SYGVKD. V dropped 2 bases and J dropped 2 bases, with 10 bases sitting between them. The CDR3 DNA reads TGTGCCATCAGTGAGGACAGAATAGCCTACGAGCAGTACTTC. Encoded protein: CAISEDRIAYEQYF.

The V call is TRBV7-8, the J call TRBJ1-4; D is unresolved. The CDR3 runs 14 residues. Germline CDR1 is SGHVS and CDR2 is FQNEAQ. V was pared by 1 base and J by 5 bases, with 8 bases between. The CDR3 DNA is TGTGCCAGCAGCTTAGTCCCCTTCAATGAAAAACTGTTTTTT. Amino acids: CASSLVPFNEKLFF.

There are a few counts of this clone. The chain couples TRBV11-1 to TRBJ1-3; D is ambiguous. CDR3 size: 14 residues. Trimming removed 2 bases from V and 0 bases from J, with 5 bases in between. Germline CDR1 is SGHAT and CDR2 is FQDESV (reference sequence). The CDR3 here is CASSLNPSGNTIYF. The CDR3 nucleotides read TGTGCCAGCAGCTTAAATCCCTCTGGAAACACCATATATTTT.

This rearrangement joins TRBV19 to TRBJ1-2, with 8 bases lining up with TRBD1. This CDR3 has 13 amino acids. Per the germline V gene, CDR1 is LNHDA and CDR2 is SQIVND (reference sequence). V was clipped by 5 bases and J by 6 bases; unmatched bases: 5. CDR3 nucleotides: TGTGCCAGTAGTTTGGACAGGGTGGATGGCTACACCTTC. Its translation: CASSLDRVDGYTF.

This clone was recorded once. The chain has TRBV27 and TRBJ2-1; 8 bases match TRBD1. This CDR3 contains 14 residues. J lost 8 bases, V lost 2 bases, and 5 bases had no gene match. Germline CDR1 and CDR2: MNHEY and SMNVEV (reference sequence). The CDR3 DNA is TGTGCCAGCAGTTTAAGGCAGGGGGCTGATGAGCAGTTCTTC. This translates into CASSLRQGADEQFF.

V usage is TRBV4-1 and J usage is TRBJ1-1; D perhaps matches TRBD1 (5 bases). The CDR3 loop spans 15 amino acids. The germline CDR1 and CDR2 sequences are MGHRA and YSYEKL. The V end lost 0 bases, the J end lost 1 base, and 9 bases lay between the germline ends. This CDR3 is CASSQDGTENTEAFF. The CDR3 DNA follows: TGCGCCAGCAGCCAAGATGGGACGGAGAACACTGAAGCTTTCTTT.

The chain has TRBV29-1 and TRBJ2-1, with no clear D. Germline V CDR1 and CDR2: SQVTM, ANQGSEA. This CDR3 has 12 residues. The V end lost 7 bases, the J end lost 7 bases, and 14 bases lay between the germline ends. The CDR3 DNA follows: TGCAGCGCCCGAGGTCAACGAAATGAGCAGTTCTTC. It yields the protein CSARGQRNEQFF.

The chain links TRBV6-6 to TRBJ2-3; possible D gene TRBD2, 5 bases. Trimming took off 5 bases at V and 1 base at J, with 10 bases between the two ends. There are 14 residues in the CDR3. The germline gives CDR1 MNHNY, CDR2 SVGAGI (reference sequence). The CDR3: CASSEGYGTDTQYF. The CDR3 DNA reads as TGTGCCAGCAGTGAGGGATACGGCACAGATACGCAGTATTTT.